Following are 17 T cell receptor beta chains from one sample sequenced in a study of blood T cells in healthy people across ages. A second PCR of roughly 7 to 11 cycles used a sample-barcoded 5' primer and a J-beta primer mix. TCRdb re-called the 5' RACE reads through MiXCR, storing one row per CDR3 protein. The table has 790,000 or so distinct CDR3 sequences, just over 55% seen once. The specimen sequenced was blood. The receptors originated from a man aged 40-49 years in good health.

This clonotype was seen more than once but under ten times. The chain joins TRBV9 to TRBJ2-1; TRBD2 aligns across 10 bases. V lost 3 bases and J lost 6; bases outside the gene matches: 18. The CDR3 length is 19 residues. Germline V gives CDR1 SGDLS, CDR2 YYNGEE. Written as DNA, the CDR3 is TGTGCCAGCAGCGGAGACCCTAGCCGTGCCCTAGCGGGAGTCAATGAGCAGTTCTTC. This encodes CASSGDPSRALAGVNEQFF.

Only a few counts were recorded for this clonotype. The gene calls are TRBV12-3 or TRBV12-4 and TRBJ2-4, with 10 bases lining up with TRBD2. This CDR3 is 16 amino acids long. V was clipped by 3 bases and J by 8 bases; unmatched bases: 10. The CDR3 bases are TGTGCCAGCAGTTTTGCTAGCGGGAGCGCGTCGGACATTCAGTACTTC. This encodes CASSFASGSASDIQYF.

The chain links TRBV5-6 to TRBJ2-5; D may be TRBD2 (6 bases). This CDR3 has 14 amino acids. CDR1 and CDR2 from the germline V gene are SGHDT and YYEEEE. V gave up 6 bases and J gave up 1 base, with 13 bases separating them. The CDR3 here is CASMRRAFQETQYF. The DNA of the CDR3 is TGTGCCAGCATGCGGAGGGCGTTCCAAGAGACCCAGTACTTC.

The genes are TRBV6-1 and TRBJ1-2, with 7 bases matching TRBD1. Germline CDR1 is MNHNS and CDR2 is SASEGT. V dropped 7 bases and J dropped 10; count of bases not matched to a gene: 9. The CDR3 runs 12 residues. The CDR3 DNA follows: TGTGCCAGCATGTCACAGGGGCGTGCCTACACCTTC. It codes for CASMSQGRAYTF.

The chain joins TRBV15 to TRBJ2-7; no firm D call. CDR1 and CDR2 (germline): LNHNV, YYDKDF (reference sequence). V lost 1 base to trimming and J lost 2 bases, with 6 bases between them. The CDR3 sequence is 13 residues long. Here the CDR3 DNA reads TGTGCCACCAGCAGAGTGGATGCCTACGAGCAGTACTTC. Translation: CATSRVDAYEQYF.

This clonotype appeared once. The V and J genes are TRBV12-3 or TRBV12-4 and TRBJ1-5; the D gene is possibly TRBD1 (5 bases). V dropped 3 bases and J dropped 6 bases, with 18 bases sitting between them. This CDR3 contains 16 residues. The CDR3 reads CASSFDGLGLGQPQHF. In nucleotides, the CDR3 is TGTGCCAGCAGTTTTGACGGATTGGGACTGGGTCAGCCCCAGCATTTT.

This clonotype occurred a few times. The chain is built from TRBV7-3 and TRBJ2-7; no clear D gene. V lost 3 bases and J lost 4, with 10 bases in between. Per germline, CDR1 SGHTA and CDR2 FQGTGA. The CDR3 runs 13 residues. The CDR3 nucleotides are TGTGCCAGCAGCTTTCTCTCAGGATACGAGCAGTACTTC. It encodes CASSFLSGYEQYF.

This clonotype was observed a few times. The chain uses TRBV7-9 and TRBJ2-4, with TRBD2 as a possible D gene (7 bases). The CDR3 has 15 residues. Germline loops: CDR1 SEHNR, CDR2 FQNEAQ (reference sequence). Between the trimmed V and J ends, which lost 5 bases and 6 bases, there was a span of 17 bases. CDR3 DNA: TGTGCCAGCAGCCCCAGGGGAGGGCGACTAAACATTCAGTACTTC. Protein sequence: CASSPRGGRLNIQYF.

The chain links TRBV29-1 to TRBJ2-4; 8 nucleotides match TRBD1. The J call may be faulty, since TRBJ2-7 better matches the DNA end. This CDR3 has 11 amino acids. Germline V gene sequence: CDR1 SQVTM, CDR2 ANQGSEA. CDR3 sequence: CSGGQGDEQYF. CDR3 sequence (DNA): TGCAGCGGCGGACAGGGTGACGAGCAGTACTTC.

This chain uses TRBV9 with TRBJ2-1; D remains unclear. Germline assignment: CDR1 SGDLS and CDR2 YYNGEE. This CDR3 spans 15 amino acids. With 0 bases removed from V and 4 bases from J, the gap between germline ends came to 11 bases. CDR3 sequence (DNA): TGTGCCAGCAGCGTAGAGGGAAATCCATACAATGAGCAGTTCTTC. Translating it yields CASSVEGNPYNEQFF.

The chain has TRBV27 and TRBJ2-1; 7 bases agree with TRBD1. Trimming cost V 5 bases and J 2 bases; bases outside gene matches: 6. This CDR3 has 15 residues. Germline values: CDR1 MNHEY, CDR2 SMNVEV (reference sequence). The CDR3 is CASSPTGVTYNEQFF. The CDR3 DNA sequence: TGTGCCAGCAGTCCAACAGGGGTAACCTACAATGAGCAGTTCTTC.

This clonotype has only a few counts. The chain has TRBV25-1 and TRBJ2-3; D gene ambiguous. Trimming cost V 3 bases and J 6 bases, with 7 bases left between them. Germline loops: CDR1 MGHDK, CDR2 SYGVNS. The CDR3 is 12 residues long. The CDR3 protein is CASSDATDTQYF. The CDR3 DNA follows: TGTGCCAGCAGTGATGCGACGGATACGCAGTATTTT.

The chain is built from TRBV20-1 and TRBJ2-1, with D maybe TRBD2 (6 bases). Trimming took off 6 bases at V and 8 bases at J, with 20 bases between the two ends. This CDR3 has 14 amino acids. Germline V gene sequence: CDR1 DFQATT, CDR2 SNEGSKA (reference sequence). In DNA, the CDR3 is TGCAGTGCGCCCCTTCGACTAGGGCTGGATGAGCAGTTCTTC. It encodes CSAPLRLGLDEQFF.

This clonotype was recorded many times. The V gene is TRBV9, the J gene TRBJ2-3, with TRBD1 as a possible D gene (6 bases). The V end lost 0 bases, the J end lost 1 base, and 6 bases lay between the germline ends. The germline V gene encodes CDR1 SGDLS and CDR2 YYNGEE. This CDR3 is built from 14 residues. CDR3 amino acids: CASSVGTGTDTQYF. Here the CDR3 DNA reads TGTGCCAGCAGCGTAGGGACAGGCACAGATACGCAGTATTTT. Looking up the rest from reference TRBV9 and TRBJ2-3 gives the full variable domain: DSGVTQTPKHLITATGQRVTLRCSPRSGDLSVYWYQQSLDQGLQFLIQYYNGEERAKGNILERFSAQQFPDLHSELNLSSLELGDSALYFCASSVGTGTDTQYFGPGTRLTVL.

This clonotype was observed a handful of times. V gene TRBV20-1 combines with J gene TRBJ2-3, with D perhaps TRBD1 (5 bases). Per germline, CDR1 DFQATT and CDR2 SNEGSKA (reference sequence). The CDR3 covers 16 residues. V lost 0 bases and J 5 bases, leaving 18 bases between the germline ends. CDR3 bases: TGCAGTGCTAGAGAAGGACGGCAGGGCTTCGGAGATACGCAGTATTTT. Translating gives CSAREGRQGFGDTQYF.

This chain joins TRBV10-3 and TRBJ2-7; D may match TRBD1 or TRBD2 (5 bases each). Germline CDR1 is ENHRY and CDR2 is SYGVKD. There are 13 residues in the CDR3. V lost 10 bases and J 0 bases, leaving 13 bases between the germline ends. The CDR3 loop is CATGDVGSYEQYF. The CDR3 DNA reads as TGTGCCACCGGGGACGTTGGCTCCTACGAGCAGTACTTC.

The rearrangement links TRBV7-4 to TRBJ1-5; maybe TRBD1 (6 bases). CDR1 is SGHVT, CDR2 SQSDAQ, per germline. V lost 7 bases and J lost 3, with 13 bases in between. The CDR3 consists of 14 residues. The CDR3 DNA sequence: TGTGCCAGCATCCTAGGACAGCTCAATCAGCCCCAGCATTTT. It is translated as CASILGQLNQPQHF.